The rows below give T cell receptor beta chains drawn from one sample of a study of T cells in Graves' hyperthyroidism and ophthalmopathy. TCRdb used MiXCR to reprocess the multiplex PCR reads, holding one entry per CDR3 protein. Among about 300,000 distinct CDR3 sequences listed, roughly 20% were seen once. The sequencing sample was made of blood. These receptors were obtained from a man aged 50-60 years with Graves' ophthalmopathy. Both conserved end residues are part of each CDR3. Fields, in order: clone size, CDR3 length, D gene, J gene, V gene, CDR3 DNA, CDR3 protein. D genes are given only for firm matches. Not every row has a clone size; where given, it reads once, few, many or a size class.

size: -; length: 14; D: TRBD1; J: TRBJ1-2; V: TRBV12-3/TRBV12-4; DNA: TGTGCCAGCAGTTCCAGGACAGGGGGCTATGGCTACACCTTC; CDR3: CASSSRTGGYGYTF
size: few; length: 17; D: TRBD1; J: TRBJ1-2; V: TRBV4-2; DNA: TGTGCCAGCAGCCAAGAGGGGACAGGGGGCGGTGACTATGGCTACACCTTC; CDR3: CASSQEGTGGGDYGYTF
size: once; length: 14; D: -; J: TRBJ2-5; V: TRBV5-1; DNA: TGCGCCAGCAGTCTGGGAATCCGCCAAGAGACCCAGTACTTC; CDR3: CASSLGIRQETQYF
size: many; length: 12; D: TRBD1; J: TRBJ2-7; V: TRBV9; DNA: TGTGCCAGCAGCGCCCAGGGGGCCGAGCAGTACTTC; CDR3: CASSAQGAEQYF
size: -; length: 15; D: TRBD1; J: TRBJ2-4; V: TRBV28; DNA: TGTGCCAGCAGTTCCCGGGGACAGCTGAAAAACATTCAGTACTTC; CDR3: CASSSRGQLKNIQYF
size: many; length: 13; D: -; J: TRBJ2-5; V: TRBV11-2; DNA: TGTGCCAGCGCCCCCCGGAATCAGGAGACCCAGTACTTC; CDR3: CASAPRNQETQYF
size: few; length: 14; D: -; J: TRBJ2-7; V: TRBV6-1; DNA: TGTGCCAGCAGTCCCCGGACAACACCCTACGAGCAGTACTTC; CDR3: CASSPRTTPYEQYF
size: few; length: 15; D: -; J: TRBJ2-6; V: TRBV27; DNA: TGTGCCAGCAGTTTATGGGGGACTGGGGCCAACGTCCTGACTTTC; CDR3: CASSLWGTGANVLTF
size: many; length: 14; D: -; J: TRBJ2-5; V: TRBV14; DNA: TGTGCCAGCAGCCAAGCCGTCCAGGTCGGGACCCAGTACTTC; CDR3: CASSQAVQVGTQYF
size: few; length: 12; D: -; J: TRBJ2-7; V: TRBV30; DNA: TGTGCCTGGAGTGTGGGCGCGGACGAGCAGTACTTC; CDR3: CAWSVGADEQYF
size: -; length: 16; D: -; J: TRBJ2-1; V: TRBV19; DNA: TGTGCCAGTAGTCAACCCGGGCAGGGGACTAAAAATGAGCAGTTCTTC; CDR3: CASSQPGQGTKNEQFF
size: -; length: 12; D: -; J: TRBJ2-7; V: TRBV24-1; DNA: TGTGCCACCAGTGATTTTGGGTTTGAGCAGTACTTC; CDR3: CATSDFGFEQYF
size: few; length: 13; D: -; J: TRBJ1-6; V: TRBV20-1; DNA: TGCAGTGCTCCCGGGACCTCGAATTCACCCCTCCACTTT; CDR3: CSAPGTSNSPLHF
size: -; length: 16; D: -; J: TRBJ2-3; V: TRBV11-2; DNA: TGTGCCGGCAGGAGACTAGTGGGACCAAGCACAGATACGCAGTATTTT; CDR3: CAGRRLVGPSTDTQYF
size: -; length: 14; D: TRBD2; J: TRBJ2-3; V: TRBV3-1; DNA: TGTGCCAGCAGCTTTGGACTAGCTGCAGATACGCAGTATTTT; CDR3: CASSFGLAADTQYF
size: many; length: 16; D: TRBD2; J: TRBJ2-1; V: TRBV28; DNA: TGTGCCAGCAGGACCTTATTAGCGGGCCTATACAATGAGCAGTTCTTC; CDR3: CASRTLLAGLYNEQFF
size: many; length: 13; D: -; J: TRBJ2-1; V: TRBV20-1; DNA: TGCAGTGCTTCAAGAACTTTAAGGGACACGCAGTTCTTC; CDR3: CSASRTLRDTQFF
size: few; length: 15; D: -; J: TRBJ2-1; V: TRBV20-1; DNA: TGCAGTGCTAGACCGGGGCTGGACCTACCCAATGAGCAGTTCTTC; CDR3: CSARPGLDLPNEQFF
size: few; length: 15; D: -; J: TRBJ2-3; V: TRBV30; DNA: TGTGCCTGGAGCGCTAGGACAGAAACGGGGGATACGCAGTATTTT; CDR3: CAWSARTETGDTQYF
size: -; length: 13; D: TRBD2; J: TRBJ2-3; V: TRBV27; DNA: TGTGCCAGCTGGGGAGGGCCCACAGATACGCAGTATTTT; CDR3: CASWGGPTDTQYF
size: -; length: 18; D: TRBD2; J: TRBJ2-1; V: TRBV7-2; DNA: TGTGCCAGCACCGTCCTAGCGGGAGGGCGGAGCTCCTACAATGAGCAGTTCTTC; CDR3: CASTVLAGGRSSYNEQFF
size: many; length: 12; D: -; J: TRBJ2-7; V: TRBV20-1; DNA: TGCAGTGCTAGTGACAGAACCTACGAGCAGTACTTC; CDR3: CSASDRTYEQYF
size: -; length: 12; D: -; J: TRBJ2-3; V: TRBV18; DNA: TGTGCCAGCTCACCAGTGTTAGATACGCAGTATTTT; CDR3: CASSPVLDTQYF
size: many; length: 14; D: TRBD2; J: TRBJ2-5; V: TRBV4-1; DNA: TGCGCCAGCAGCCAGCGGGAGGGCAGGGAGACCCAGTACTTC; CDR3: CASSQREGRETQYF
size: -; length: 12; D: -; J: TRBJ1-1; V: TRBV19; DNA: TGTGCCAGTGGGGTATTGGGCACTGAAGCTTTCTTT; CDR3: CASGVLGTEAFF
size: many; length: 16; D: TRBD2; J: TRBJ2-1; V: TRBV27; DNA: TGTGCCACCATGACTAGCGGGGAGGCCAGCTACAATGAGCAGTTCTTC; CDR3: CATMTSGEASYNEQFF
size: -; length: 15; D: TRBD1; J: TRBJ2-1; V: TRBV7-2; DNA: TGTGCCAGCAGCTCGGGACAGAGTACCTACAATGAGCAGTTCTTC; CDR3: CASSSGQSTYNEQFF
size: -; length: 14; D: TRBD1; J: TRBJ2-7; V: TRBV5-1; DNA: TGCGCCAGCAGCTTAGGACAGGGCGGGAACGAGCAGTACTTC; CDR3: CASSLGQGGNEQYF
size: -; length: 14; D: -; J: TRBJ1-4; V: TRBV5-1; DNA: TGCGCCAGCAGCTTGGGTGGAGTGGGTGAAAAACTGTTTTTT; CDR3: CASSLGGVGEKLFF
size: -; length: 11; D: TRBD1; J: TRBJ1-4; V: TRBV20-1; DNA: TGCAGTGCAAGGGGGCGGGCTGAACTGTTTTTT; CDR3: CSARGRAELFF
size: -; length: 15; D: -; J: TRBJ1-2; V: TRBV5-1; DNA: TGCGCCAGCAGCCCCCGGGCCCTAGGAAGCTATGGCTACACCTTC; CDR3: CASSPRALGSYGYTF
size: -; length: 17; D: TRBD1; J: TRBJ2-2; V: TRBV20-1; DNA: TGCAGTGCTAGAGATGCCAGGGGGAGCGCGAACACCGGGGAGCTGTTTTTT; CDR3: CSARDARGSANTGELFF
size: few; length: 14; D: -; J: TRBJ1-1; V: TRBV7-6; DNA: TGTGCCAGCAGCTTAGTGAACGGGAACACTGAAGCTTTCTTT; CDR3: CASSLVNGNTEAFF
size: -; length: 16; D: -; J: TRBJ2-1; V: TRBV6-1; DNA: TGTGCCAGCAGGGGGGGGGCAGGGTCCCCCTACAATGAGCAGTTCTTC; CDR3: CASRGGAGSPYNEQFF
size: many; length: 14; D: -; J: TRBJ2-1; V: TRBV27; DNA: TGTGCCAGCAGTTCCCGAGGCTCCTACAATGAGCAGTTCTTC; CDR3: CASSSRGSYNEQFF
size: -; length: 15; D: -; J: TRBJ1-2; V: TRBV5-4; DNA: TGTGCCAGCAGCCGGGGCCCCTTGGGCAGGGGCGACTACACCTTC; CDR3: CASSRGPLGRGDYTF
size: many; length: 17; D: -; J: TRBJ2-3; V: TRBV28; DNA: TGTGCCAGCAGTGTTGGGCGTTGGGGGCTGAACACAGATACGCAGTATTTT; CDR3: CASSVGRWGLNTDTQYF
size: many; length: 15; D: -; J: TRBJ2-2; V: TRBV3-1; DNA: TGTGCCAGCAGTAAATCGGGGCTGTATACCGGGGAGCTGTTTTTT; CDR3: CASSKSGLYTGELFF
size: -; length: 15; D: -; J: TRBJ2-7; V: TRBV5-1; DNA: TGCGCCAGCAGCTTGGCCGGGGGACAAGTCTACGAGCAGTACTTC; CDR3: CASSLAGGQVYEQYF
size: -; length: 12; D: TRBD2; J: TRBJ2-1; V: TRBV5-1; DNA: TGCGCCAGCAGCTCTAGCGGGCCCGAGCAGTTCTTC; CDR3: CASSSSGPEQFF
size: few; length: 11; D: -; J: TRBJ2-2; V: TRBV10-3; DNA: TGTGCCACCGCTAGCGTCGGGGAGCTGTTTTTT; CDR3: CATASVGELFF
size: few; length: 14; D: -; J: TRBJ2-1; V: TRBV6-1; DNA: TGTGCCAGCAGCCCGGGACAAGTAAACAATGAGCAGTTCTTC; CDR3: CASSPGQVNNEQFF
size: -; length: 13; D: -; J: TRBJ1-2; V: TRBV11-3; DNA: TGTGCCAGCAGCTTAAGGGGATCTGATGGCTACACCTTC; CDR3: CASSLRGSDGYTF
size: many; length: 15; D: TRBD1; J: TRBJ2-3; V: TRBV11-2; DNA: TGTGCCAGCAGTCGGACAGGGGCAATCTCAGATACGCAGTATTTT; CDR3: CASSRTGAISDTQYF
size: few; length: 15; D: -; J: TRBJ1-6; V: TRBV5-4; DNA: TGTGCCAGCAGCTTGGGGACGGCTGTGGAATCACCCCTCCACTTT; CDR3: CASSLGTAVESPLHF
size: -; length: 17; D: TRBD2; J: TRBJ2-5; V: TRBV7-6; DNA: TGTGCCAGCAGCTTCAGGACTAGCGGGGTTTTACAAGAGACCCAGTACTTC; CDR3: CASSFRTSGVLQETQYF
size: many; length: 18; D: TRBD1; J: TRBJ1-1; V: TRBV12-3/TRBV12-4; DNA: TGTGCCAGCAGGCGGACCCCGGGACAGGGGTATGAGAGGACTGAAGCTTTCTTT; CDR3: CASRRTPGQGYERTEAFF
size: -; length: 16; D: -; J: TRBJ1-5; V: TRBV20-1; DNA: TGCAGTGCTAGGTTGGGCGGCCCTAATAGCAATCAGCCCCAGCATTTT; CDR3: CSARLGGPNSNQPQHF
size: many; length: 15; D: -; J: TRBJ1-1; V: TRBV6-1; DNA: TGTGCCAGCACCCCATCTGACAAGGGGGTCACTGAAGCTTTCTTT; CDR3: CASTPSDKGVTEAFF
size: many; length: 12; D: -; J: TRBJ2-7; V: TRBV11-2; DNA: TGTGCCAGCAGCTTAGTGGGCTACGAGCAGTACTTC; CDR3: CASSLVGYEQYF
size: few; length: 14; D: -; J: TRBJ1-2; V: TRBV13; DNA: TGTGCCAGCAGCTCGACCACCTACAGGGTCAGCTACACCTTC; CDR3: CASSSTTYRVSYTF
size: many; length: 11; D: -; J: TRBJ2-7; V: TRBV20-1; DNA: TGCAGTGCTAAAGACAGTCGGAGGCAGTACTTC; CDR3: CSAKDSRRQYF
size: many; length: 15; D: -; J: TRBJ2-7; V: TRBV3-1; DNA: TGTGCCAGCAGCCCCCCAGGGGTGAGCTCCTACGAGCAGTACTTC; CDR3: CASSPPGVSSYEQYF